This T cell receptor beta chain was found in a study of T cell responses to AZD1222 COVID-19 vaccine. Study-wide findings and caveats: Receipt of two AZD1222 doses was followed by a rise in Spike-specific TCR breadth and depth.

Method: immunoSEQ multiplex PCR; TCRdb's copy keeps in-frame clones and lacks some. This repertoire shows approximately 130,000 clones, over 90% found once; its top ten account for more than 0.7%. A word on this clone: The antigen remains undetermined.

Germline loops: CDR1 SGHNT, CDR2 YYREEE (reference sequence). The CDR3 sequence is 14 residues long. V shed 1 base and J shed 1 base, with 9 bases lying between them. Material: peripheral blood, obtained on day 0 of AZD1222 vaccination. This rearrangement joins TRBV5-4 to TRBJ2-7, with D perhaps TRBD1 (6 bases). This receptor was taken from an adult in good health. CDR3 DNA: TGTGCCAGCAGCTTGACAGGGAATTCCTACGAGCAGTACTTC. It is translated as CASSLTGNSYEQYF.